These T cell receptor beta chains were read from a single sample in a study of blood T cell repertoires in COVID-19. Produced via immunoSEQ multiplex PCR; TCRdb's table is partial and in-frame only. The table has over 150,000 clones, around 85% seen once. The sample consisted of PBMCs or T cells enriched from blood (not recorded which). These TCRs come from a man aged 35 to 55 who had recovered from COVID-19. CDR3s include the opening cysteine and the closing phenylalanine or tryptophan. A D gene is named only where the DNA matches it firmly. The size field is filled for only some rows; it gives once, few, many or a size class.

TRBV4-2	.	TRBJ2-3	.	CASSEPGLGFQTQYF	TGTGCCAGCAGCGAGCCGGGTTTAGGTTTCCAGACGCAGTATTTT
TRBV24-1	.	TRBJ2-2	.	CATSDLTGTTGELFF	TGTGCCACCAGTGATTTAACAGGGACCACCGGGGAGCTGTTTTTT
TRBV11-2	.	TRBJ1-1	.	CASSFDRNTEAFF	TGTGCCAGCAGCTTCGACAGGAACACTGAAGCTTTCTTT
TRBV14	TRBD2	TRBJ2-3	.	CASSQDTRAGVDTQYF	TGTGCCAGCAGCCAAGATACGAGAGCGGGAGTAGATACGCAGTATTTT
TRBV12-3/TRBV12-4	.	TRBJ2-7	.	CASSPQPGYEQYF	TGTGCCAGCAGCCCTCAGCCGGGCTACGAGCAGTACTTC
TRBV5-4	.	TRBJ2-3	.	CASRGGARGDTQYF	TGTGCCAGCAGGGGGGGGGCCCGGGGAGATACGCAGTATTTT
TRBV28	TRBD1	TRBJ2-5	.	CASRRTGGDETQYF	TGTGCCAGCAGACGGACAGGGGGCGACGAGACCCAGTACTTC
TRBV28	TRBD1	TRBJ1-2	.	CASSRPGQSYGYTF	TGTGCCAGCAGTCGCCCGGGACAGTCCTATGGCTACACCTTC
TRBV29-1	TRBD2	TRBJ2-5	.	CSGRLGGLNLETQYF	TGCAGCGGACGACTTGGGGGACTAAACTTAGAGACCCAGTACTTC
TRBV24-1	.	TRBJ1-1	.	CATRGETGDEAFF	TGTGCCACCAGGGGAGAGACAGGCGATGAAGCTTTCTTT
TRBV7-9	TRBD1	TRBJ2-2	.	CASSLIPGQGARVTGELFF	TGTGCCAGCAGCTTAATACCGGGACAGGGGGCGCGTGTCACCGGGGAGCTGTTTTTT
TRBV28	TRBD1	TRBJ1-5	.	CASSQQRGTGRPRQPQHF	TGTGCCAGCAGTCAGCAGAGGGGGACAGGGCGCCCGCGGCAGCCCCAGCATTTT
TRBV3-1/TRBV3-2	.	TRBJ1-5	.	CASSRKSPLGRYSNQPQHF	TGTGCCAGCAGCCGGAAATCACCCTTGGGGCGCTATAGCAATCAGCCCCAGCATTTT
TRBV30	TRBD1	TRBJ2-7	.	CAKGTAYEQYF	TGTGCCAAAGGGACAGCCTACGAGCAGTACTTC
TRBV28	.	TRBJ1-2	few	CASTWGVYGYTF	TGTGCCAGCACTTGGGGAGTCTATGGCTACACCTTC
TRBV27	.	TRBJ2-7	.	CASSLSSGGASYEQYF	TGTGCCAGCAGTTTATCGTCTGGGGGGGCCTCCTACGAGCAGTACTTC
TRBV7-8	.	TRBJ2-7	.	CASSPKGTGAYEQYF	TGTGCCAGCAGCCCCAAGGGGACGGGGGCCTACGAGCAGTACTTC
TRBV2	.	TRBJ1-3	few	CASTAQELVSGNTIYF	TGTGCCAGCACTGCACAGGAGTTGGTCTCTGGAAACACCATATATTTT
TRBV20-1	.	TRBJ1-1	once	CSAPLVEAFF	TGCAGTGCTCCTCTGGTGGAGGCTTTCTTT
TRBV10-3	TRBD2	TRBJ2-3	.	CAISDWTSGSTDTQYF	TGTGCCATCAGTGACTGGACTAGCGGATCCACAGATACGCAGTATTTT
TRBV7-9	.	TRBJ2-5	.	CASSSPTEALGETQYF	TGTGCCAGCAGCTCCCCGACAGAGGCCTTGGGGGAGACCCAGTACTTC
TRBV6-2/TRBV6-3	.	TRBJ2-7	.	CASSYHDSSYEQYF	TGTGCCAGCAGTTACCACGACAGCTCCTACGAGCAGTACTTC
TRBV27	.	TRBJ2-5	.	CASSSLETQYF	TGTGCCAGCAGTTCCCTGGAGACCCAGTACTTC
TRBV5-1	.	TRBJ1-3	.	CASSSRGPSGNTIYF	TGCGCCAGCAGCTCCAGGGGCCCCTCTGGAAACACCATATATTTT
TRBV21-1	.	TRBJ1-2	.	CASSNTVSQGDYGYTF	TGTGCCAGCAGCAATACAGTTTCGCAGGGGGACTATGGCTACACCTTC
TRBV10-3	.	TRBJ1-1	.	CAISVRGATEAFF	TGTGCCATCAGTGTGCGGGGTGCCACTGAAGCTTTCTTT
TRBV28	.	TRBJ2-4	.	CASSSFDSLGIQYF	TGTGCCAGCAGTTCCTTTGACTCCCTCGGCATTCAGTACTTC
TRBV11-3	TRBD2	TRBJ2-2	.	CASSSSGGGVF	TGTGCCAGCAGCTCGTCCGGCGGGGGGGTTTTT
TRBV5-6	.	TRBJ1-6	.	CASSFGDSYNSPLHF	TGTGCCAGCAGCTTTGGAGACAGCTATAATTCACCCCTCCACTTT
TRBV28	.	TRBJ1-2	.	CASSSVYGYTF	TGTGCCAGCAGCTCAGTCTATGGCTACACCTTC
TRBV29-1	.	TRBJ1-5	.	CSVGSSSSNQPQHF	TGCAGCGTTGGATCCAGTTCATCCAATCAGCCCCAGCATTTT
TRBV4-1	.	TRBJ2-7	.	CASSQGLAGALTYEQYF	TGCGCCAGCAGCCAAGGGCTCGCAGGGGCTTTAACCTACGAGCAGTACTTC
TRBV9	.	TRBJ1-4	.	CASSVGPREKLFF	TGTGCCAGCAGCGTAGGTCCCCGGGAAAAACTGTTTTTT